Listed here are 13 T cell receptor beta chains from one sample, sequenced in a study of blood T cell repertoires in COVID-19. Sequencing was performed with immunoSEQ multiplex PCR; in TCRdb, only in-frame clones are kept and a portion is missing. The repertoire holds a few hundred thousand clones, with roughly 90% as singletons. Sample: peripheral blood. These TCRs come from a middle-aged man with acute or convalescent COVID-19.

This chain links TRBV11-2 with TRBJ2-1; a weak D match, TRBD2 (5 bases). Germline V gives CDR1 SGHAT, CDR2 FQNNGV. CDR3 size: 14 residues. Trimming stripped 2 bases from V and 5 bases from J, with 10 bases between. The CDR3 reads CASSLFGVHNEQFF. CDR3 bases: TGTGCCAGCAGCTTATTCGGGGTTCACAATGAGCAGTTCTTC.

The chain has TRBV11-2 and TRBJ2-1; D is unclear. Per the germline V gene, CDR1 is SGHAT and CDR2 is FQNNGV. Trimming stripped 4 bases from V and 3 bases from J, with 13 bases between. There are 15 residues in the CDR3. The CDR3 region has the DNA TGTGCCAGCAGCTCTCACCACACAAGCTACAATGAGCAGTTCTTC. This sequence encodes CASSSHHTSYNEQFF. Full variable domain (missing parts from reference TRBV11-2 and TRBJ2-1): EAGVAQSPRYKIIEKRQSVAFWCNPISGHATLYWYQQILGQGPKLLIQFQNNGVVDDSQLPKDRFSAERLKGVDSTLKIQPAKLEDSAVYLCASSSHHTSYNEQFFGPGTRLTVL.

J is TRBJ2-7 and V is TRBV2; 9 nucleotides line up with TRBD1. Germline CDR1 and CDR2: SNHLY and FYNNEI. Trimming cost V 6 bases and J 1 base; bases outside gene matches: 4. The CDR3 consists of 14 residues. The CDR3 here is CASRMGQGSYEQYF. CDR3 coding DNA: TGTGCCAGCAGGATGGGACAGGGATCCTACGAGCAGTACTTC.

The chain combines TRBV5-5 with TRBJ1-2; a possible D gene is TRBD1 (6 bases). The germline V and J ends were trimmed by 0 bases and 6 bases, with 9 bases remaining between them. The CDR3 loop spans 13 amino acids. Germline CDR1 and CDR2: SGHKS and YYEKEE (reference sequence). The CDR3: CASSLASGDGYTF. In DNA form, the CDR3 reads TGTGCCAGCAGCTTGGCCTCAGGGGATGGCTACACCTTC.

This sequence joins TRBV9 and TRBJ2-1, with 9 bases lining up with TRBD1. V shed 3 bases and J 3 bases; nucleotides not matched to a gene: 4. The CDR3 runs 15 residues. CDR1 is SGDLS, CDR2 YYNGEE, per germline. The CDR3 DNA reads as TGTGCCAGCAGCGGGGACAGGGTATTCTACAATGAGCAGTTCTTC. It is translated as CASSGDRVFYNEQFF.

CDR3 loop: CASSAYPLSGNQPQHF. In DNA form, the CDR3 reads TGTGCCAGCAGTGCCTATCCCCTAAGTGGCAATCAGCCCCAGCATTTT. The V and J genes are TRBV28 and TRBJ1-5; D gene ambiguous. Germline CDR1 reads MDHEN; CDR2 reads SYDVKM. The V gene lost 5 bases and the J gene lost 2 bases, with 16 bases spanning the gap. The CDR3 totals 16 residues. The full variable domain, with the rest looked up from reference TRBV28 and TRBJ1-5, is DVKVTQSSRYLVKRTGEKVFLECVQDMDHENMFWYRQDPGLGLRLIYFSYDVKMKEKGDIPEGYSVSREKKERFSLILESASTNQTSMYLCASSAYPLSGNQPQHFGDGTRLSIL.

V and J are TRBV6-2 or TRBV6-3 and TRBJ1-2; TRBD1 matches at 7 bases. There are 19 residues in the CDR3. The V and J ends lost 2 bases and 4 bases, in that order; junction bases with no gene match: 19. Germline CDR1 reads MNHEY; CDR2 reads SVGEGT. DNA of the CDR3: TGTGCCAGCAGTTACACTCTGGTGAATGTGGGACAGAATGTCTATGGCTACACCTTC. Protein product: CASSYTLVNVGQNVYGYTF.

The chain recombines TRBV24-1 with TRBJ2-2; 7 bases are shared with TRBD1. CDR3 length: 17 amino acids. The V gene end was trimmed by 2 bases and the J gene end by 0 bases; junction bases not matched to a gene: 5. Per the germline V gene, CDR1 is KGHDR and CDR2 is SFDVKD. This CDR3 is CATSDSLTGTNTGELFF. In nucleotides, the CDR3 is TGTGCCACCAGTGATTCACTGACAGGGACGAACACCGGGGAGCTGTTTTTT.

V is TRBV5-1 and J is TRBJ2-7; TRBD1 might be the D (5 bases). The CDR3 has 16 residues. The V end was cut by 2 bases, the J end by 3 bases, with 18 bases between. Germline V gives CDR1 SGHRS, CDR2 YFSETQ. CDR3 bases: TGCGCCAGCAGCTTTTCTTTCCCGACAGAGAACTACGAGCAGTACTTC. Its protein product is CASSFSFPTENYEQYF.

The chain uses TRBV5-1 and TRBJ1-1, with 11 bases fitting TRBD1. The J segment lost 8 bases and the V segment lost 4 bases, leaving 4 bases of the junction unmatched. The CDR3 totals 13 residues. CDR1 is SGHRS, CDR2 YFSETQ, per germline. CDR3 amino acids: CASSHRTGGEAFF. The DNA of the CDR3 is TGCGCCAGCAGCCACAGGACAGGGGGCGAAGCTTTCTTT.

The rearrangement uses TRBV18 and TRBJ1-1; D is perhaps TRBD1 (6 bases). The CDR3 length is 15 residues. The V end lost 4 bases, the J end lost 1 base, and 13 bases lay between the germline ends. Germline CDR1 is KGHSH and CDR2 is LQKENI. CDR3 in DNA: TGTGCCAGCTCACTAGAGGTGGACAGGAACACTGAAGCTTTCTTT. Translating gives CASSLEVDRNTEAFF.

This clone came up once. The V call is TRBV27, the J call TRBJ2-5; 9 bases are shared with TRBD2. J was trimmed by 1 base and V by 6 bases; bases with no gene match: 9. The CDR3 has 16 amino acids. CDR1 and CDR2 (germline): MNHEY, SMNVEV (reference sequence). CDR3: CASSRYAGGGQETQYF. Written as DNA, the CDR3 is TGTGCCAGCAGCCGCTATGCGGGAGGGGGCCAAGAGACCCAGTACTTC.

DNA of the CDR3: TGTGCCAGCAGCCCCGGACTTTTGAACACCGGGGAGCTGTTTTTT. It encodes CASSPGLLNTGELFF. The chain has TRBV5-8 and TRBJ2-2; maybe TRBD2 (5 bases). The germline V gene has CDR1 SGHTS and CDR2 YDEGEE. V shed 4 bases and J shed 1 base, with 11 bases lying between them. The CDR3 has 15 amino acids.